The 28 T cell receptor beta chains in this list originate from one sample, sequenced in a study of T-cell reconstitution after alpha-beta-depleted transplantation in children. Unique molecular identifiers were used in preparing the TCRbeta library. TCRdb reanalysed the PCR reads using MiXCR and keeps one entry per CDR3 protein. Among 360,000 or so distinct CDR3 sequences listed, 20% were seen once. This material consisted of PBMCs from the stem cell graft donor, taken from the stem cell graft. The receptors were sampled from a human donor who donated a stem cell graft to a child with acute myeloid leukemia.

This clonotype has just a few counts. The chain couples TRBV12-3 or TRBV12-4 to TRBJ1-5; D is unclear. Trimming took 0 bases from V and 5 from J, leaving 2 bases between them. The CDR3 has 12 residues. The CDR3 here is CASSLAHQPQHF. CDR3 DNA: TGTGCCAGCAGTTTAGCCCATCAGCCCCAGCATTTT.

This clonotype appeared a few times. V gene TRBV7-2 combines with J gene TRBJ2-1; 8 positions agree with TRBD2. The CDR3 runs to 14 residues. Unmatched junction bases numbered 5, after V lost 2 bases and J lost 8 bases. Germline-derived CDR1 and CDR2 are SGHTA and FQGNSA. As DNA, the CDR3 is TGTGCCAGCAGCTTATCGGGAGGGCCGTATGAGCAGTTCTTC. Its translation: CASSLSGGPYEQFF.

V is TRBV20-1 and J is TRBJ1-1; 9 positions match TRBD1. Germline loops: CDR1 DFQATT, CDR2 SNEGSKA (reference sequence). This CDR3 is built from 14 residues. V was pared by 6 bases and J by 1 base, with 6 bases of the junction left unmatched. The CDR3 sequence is CSALGQGANTEAFF. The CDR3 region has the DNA TGCAGTGCCCTGGGACAGGGAGCGAACACTGAAGCTTTCTTT.

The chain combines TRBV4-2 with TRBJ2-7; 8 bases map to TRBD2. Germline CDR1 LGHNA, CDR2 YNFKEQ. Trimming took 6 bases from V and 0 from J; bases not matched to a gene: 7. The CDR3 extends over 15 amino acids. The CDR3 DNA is TGTGCCAGCAGTCTCCAGACTAGCGCCTCCTACGAGCAGTACTTC. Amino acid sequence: CASSLQTSASYEQYF.

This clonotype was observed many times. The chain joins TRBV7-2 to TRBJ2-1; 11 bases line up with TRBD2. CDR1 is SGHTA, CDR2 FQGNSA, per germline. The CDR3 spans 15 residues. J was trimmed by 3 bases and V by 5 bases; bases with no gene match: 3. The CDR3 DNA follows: TGTGCCAGCAGCCTGACTAGCGGGGACTACAATGAGCAGTTCTTC. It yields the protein CASSLTSGDYNEQFF.

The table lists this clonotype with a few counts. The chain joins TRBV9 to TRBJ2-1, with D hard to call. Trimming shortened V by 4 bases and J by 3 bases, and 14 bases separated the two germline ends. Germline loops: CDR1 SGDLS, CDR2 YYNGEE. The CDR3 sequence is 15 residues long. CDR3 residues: CASSLNGQIYNEQFF. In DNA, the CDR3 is TGTGCCAGCAGCCTCAATGGGCAGATCTACAATGAGCAGTTCTTC.

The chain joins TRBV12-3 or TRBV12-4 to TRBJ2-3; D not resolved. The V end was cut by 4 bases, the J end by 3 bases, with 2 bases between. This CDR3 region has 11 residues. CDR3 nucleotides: TGTGCCAGCAGTTGGACAGATACGCAGTATTTT. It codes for CASSWTDTQYF.

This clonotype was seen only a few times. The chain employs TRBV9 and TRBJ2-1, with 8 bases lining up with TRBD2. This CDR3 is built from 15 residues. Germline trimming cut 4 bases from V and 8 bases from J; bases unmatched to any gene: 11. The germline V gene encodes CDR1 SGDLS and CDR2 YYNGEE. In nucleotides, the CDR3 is TGTGCCAGCAGCCCCCAAGCGGGAGTGGAGTATGAGCAGTTCTTC. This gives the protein CASSPQAGVEYEQFF.

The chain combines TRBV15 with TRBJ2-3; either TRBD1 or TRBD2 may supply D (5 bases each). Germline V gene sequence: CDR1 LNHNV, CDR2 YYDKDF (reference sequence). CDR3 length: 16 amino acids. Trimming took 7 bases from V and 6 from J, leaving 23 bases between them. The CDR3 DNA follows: TGTGCCACCAATAGCCCCGGGACCCCCGAGGGTGATACGCAGTATTTT. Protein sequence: CATNSPGTPEGDTQYF.

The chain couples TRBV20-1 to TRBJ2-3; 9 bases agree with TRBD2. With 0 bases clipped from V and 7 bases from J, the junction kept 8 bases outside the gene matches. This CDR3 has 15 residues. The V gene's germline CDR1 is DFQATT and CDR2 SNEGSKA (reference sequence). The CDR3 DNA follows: TGCAGTGCTAGAGATCTCAGCGGGAGGCTTCATACGCAGTATTTT. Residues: CSARDLSGRLHTQYF.

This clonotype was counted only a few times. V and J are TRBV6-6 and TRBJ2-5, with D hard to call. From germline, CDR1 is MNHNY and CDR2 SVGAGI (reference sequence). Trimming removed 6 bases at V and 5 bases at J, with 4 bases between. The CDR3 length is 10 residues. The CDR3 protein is CASRSETQYF. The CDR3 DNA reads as TGTGCCAGCAGGAGTGAGACCCAGTACTTC.

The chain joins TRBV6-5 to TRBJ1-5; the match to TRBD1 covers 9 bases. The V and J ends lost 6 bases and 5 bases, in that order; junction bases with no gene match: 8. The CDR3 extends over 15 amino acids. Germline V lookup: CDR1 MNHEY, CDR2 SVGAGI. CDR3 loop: CASRDSGTGYQPQHF. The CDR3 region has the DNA TGTGCCAGCAGGGACTCCGGGACAGGGTATCAGCCCCAGCATTTT.

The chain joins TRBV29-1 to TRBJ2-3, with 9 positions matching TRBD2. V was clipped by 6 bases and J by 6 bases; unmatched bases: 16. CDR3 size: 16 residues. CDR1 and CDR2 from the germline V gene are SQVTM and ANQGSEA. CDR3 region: CSVPLWVAGDSDTQYF. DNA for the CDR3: TGCAGCGTCCCTTTGTGGGTAGCGGGAGATAGTGATACGCAGTATTTT.

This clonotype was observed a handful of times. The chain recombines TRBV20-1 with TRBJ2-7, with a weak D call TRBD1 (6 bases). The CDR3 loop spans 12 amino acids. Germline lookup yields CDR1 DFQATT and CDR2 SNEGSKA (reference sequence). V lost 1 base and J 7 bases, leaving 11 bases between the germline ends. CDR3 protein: CSARGGHLEQYF. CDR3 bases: TGCAGTGCTAGAGGGGGACATCTAGAGCAGTACTTC.

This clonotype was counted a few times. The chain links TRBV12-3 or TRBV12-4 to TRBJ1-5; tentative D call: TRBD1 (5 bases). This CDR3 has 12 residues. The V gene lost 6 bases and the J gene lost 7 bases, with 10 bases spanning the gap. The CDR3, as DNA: TGTGCCAGCAGGTCAGGGTCCCAGCCCCAGCATTTT. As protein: CASRSGSQPQHF.

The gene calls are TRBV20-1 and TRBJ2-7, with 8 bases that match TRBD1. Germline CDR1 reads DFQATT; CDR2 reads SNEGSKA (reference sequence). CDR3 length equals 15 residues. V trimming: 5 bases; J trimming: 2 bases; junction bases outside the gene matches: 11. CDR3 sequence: CSAEEVRTGPYEQYF. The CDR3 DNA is TGCAGTGCTGAAGAGGTTAGGACAGGGCCCTACGAGCAGTACTTC.

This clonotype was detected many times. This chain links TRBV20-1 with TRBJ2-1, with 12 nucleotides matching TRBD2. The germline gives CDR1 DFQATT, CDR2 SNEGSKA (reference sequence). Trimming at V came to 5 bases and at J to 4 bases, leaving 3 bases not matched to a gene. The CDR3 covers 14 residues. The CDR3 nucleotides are TGCAGTGCTGGGCTAGCGGGAGGGTACAATGAGCAGTTCTTC. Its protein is CSAGLAGGYNEQFF.

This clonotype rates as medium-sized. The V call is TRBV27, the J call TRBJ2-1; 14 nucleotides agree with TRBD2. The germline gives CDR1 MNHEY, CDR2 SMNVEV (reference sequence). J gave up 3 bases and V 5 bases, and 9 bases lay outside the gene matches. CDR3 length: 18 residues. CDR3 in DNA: TGTGCCAGCAGTGTGGGACTAGCGGGAGCTAGCTTCTACAATGAGCAGTTCTTC. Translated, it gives CASSVGLAGASFYNEQFF.

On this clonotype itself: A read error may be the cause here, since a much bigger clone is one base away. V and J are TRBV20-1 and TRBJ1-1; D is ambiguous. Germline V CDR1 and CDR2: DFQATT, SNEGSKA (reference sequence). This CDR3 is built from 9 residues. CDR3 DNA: TGCATTGCTAGAGATGAAGCTTTCTTT. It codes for CIARDEAFF.

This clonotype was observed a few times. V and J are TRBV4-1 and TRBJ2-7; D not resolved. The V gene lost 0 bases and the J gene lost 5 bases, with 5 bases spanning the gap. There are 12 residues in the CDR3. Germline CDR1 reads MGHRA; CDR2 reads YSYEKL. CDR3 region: CASSQDWDEQYF. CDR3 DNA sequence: TGCGCCAGCAGCCAAGATTGGGACGAGCAGTACTTC.

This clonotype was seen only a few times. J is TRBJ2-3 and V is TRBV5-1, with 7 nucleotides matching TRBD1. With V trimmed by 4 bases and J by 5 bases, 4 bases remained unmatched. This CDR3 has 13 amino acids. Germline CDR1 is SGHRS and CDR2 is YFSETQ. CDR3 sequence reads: CASSAPGGDTQYF. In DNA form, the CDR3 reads TGCGCCAGCAGCGCCCCAGGGGGAGATACGCAGTATTTT. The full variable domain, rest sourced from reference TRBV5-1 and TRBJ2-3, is KAGVTQTPRYLIKTRGQQVTLSCSPISGHRSVSWYQQTPGQGLQFLFEYFSETQRNKGNFPGRFSGRQFSNSRSEMNVSTLELGDSALYLCASSAPGGDTQYFGPGTRLTVL.

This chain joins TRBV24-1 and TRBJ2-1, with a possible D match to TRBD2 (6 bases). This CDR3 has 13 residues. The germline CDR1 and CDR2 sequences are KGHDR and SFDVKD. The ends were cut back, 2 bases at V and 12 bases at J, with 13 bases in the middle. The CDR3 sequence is CATSDSTSLGQFF. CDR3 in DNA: TGTGCCACCAGTGATTCCACTAGCCTCGGGCAGTTCTTC.

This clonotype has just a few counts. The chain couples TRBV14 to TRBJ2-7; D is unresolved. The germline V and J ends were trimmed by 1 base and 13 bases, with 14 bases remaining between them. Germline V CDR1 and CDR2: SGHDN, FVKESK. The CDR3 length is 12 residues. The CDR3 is CASSQVKNHCYF. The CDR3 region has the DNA TGTGCCAGCAGCCAAGTTAAGAATCACTGCTACTTC.

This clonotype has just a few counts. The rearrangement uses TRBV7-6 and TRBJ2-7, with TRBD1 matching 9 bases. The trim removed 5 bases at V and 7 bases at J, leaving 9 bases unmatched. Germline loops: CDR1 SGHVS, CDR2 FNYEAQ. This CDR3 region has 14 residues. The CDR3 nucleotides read TGTGCCAGCAGCAAATCCGGGACAGGGCGGGAGCAGTACTTC. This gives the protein CASSKSGTGREQYF.

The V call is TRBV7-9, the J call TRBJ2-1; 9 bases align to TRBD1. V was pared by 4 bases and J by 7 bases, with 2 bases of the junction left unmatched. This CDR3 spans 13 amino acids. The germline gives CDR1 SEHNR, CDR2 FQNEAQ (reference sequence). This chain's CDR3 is CASSWTGVNEQFF. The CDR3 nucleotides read TGTGCCAGCAGCTGGACAGGGGTGAATGAGCAGTTCTTC.

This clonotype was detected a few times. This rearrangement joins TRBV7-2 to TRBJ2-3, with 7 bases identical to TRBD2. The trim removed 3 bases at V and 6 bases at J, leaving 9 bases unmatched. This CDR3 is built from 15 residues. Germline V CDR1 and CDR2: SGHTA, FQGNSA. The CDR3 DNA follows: TGTGCCAGCAGCTTCAGCGGGACTCCACGGGATACGCAGTATTTT. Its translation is CASSFSGTPRDTQYF.

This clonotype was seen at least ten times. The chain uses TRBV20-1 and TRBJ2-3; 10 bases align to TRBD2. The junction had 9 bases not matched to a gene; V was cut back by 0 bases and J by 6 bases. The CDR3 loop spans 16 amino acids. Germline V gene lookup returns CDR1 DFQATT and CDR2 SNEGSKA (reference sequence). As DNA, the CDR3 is TGCAGTGCTAGAGACCCAAACCTAGCGGGAGCGGATACGCAGTATTTT. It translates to CSARDPNLAGADTQYF.

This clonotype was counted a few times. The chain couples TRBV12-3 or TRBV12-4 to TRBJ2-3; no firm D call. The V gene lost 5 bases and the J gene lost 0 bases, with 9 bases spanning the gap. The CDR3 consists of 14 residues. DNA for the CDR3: TGTGCCAGCAGTCCCCAGGCTAGCACAGATACGCAGTATTTT. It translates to CASSPQASTDTQYF.